Ten or more counts support the clone carrying this T cell receptor beta chain. This specimen belongs to a study of blood T cell repertoires in COVID-19. Study details: Samples came from the United States, Italy and Spain, spanning acute and convalescent COVID-19. The cDNA or gDNA used as material had been derived from T cells, B-cell-depleted T cells, or PBMCs.

The germline gives CDR1 SNHLY, CDR2 FYNNEI. The CDR3 consists of 13 residues. The trim removed 4 bases at V and 6 bases at J, leaving 6 bases unmatched. Assay used: immunoSEQ multiplex PCR; TCRdb lists only in-frame clones, some missing. The sample yields under 250,000 clones, roughly 85% seen once. The sequencing sample was made of peripheral blood. The chain has TRBV2 and TRBJ2-7; TRBD2 agrees at 7 bases. This sequence originates from a man aged 50-59 years who had recovered from COVID-19. CDR3 in DNA: TGTGCCAGCAGTGCTAGCGGAGTCTCCGAGCAGTACTTC. This sequence encodes CASSASGVSEQYF.